These T cell receptor beta chains were read from a single sample in a study of blood T cell repertoires in COVID-19. Clones were read by immunoSEQ multiplex PCR, and TCRdb kept only the in-frame ones, dropping some. This repertoire shows roughly 320,000 clones, 75% to 85% found once; its top ten account for around 7.8%. Sequences were obtained from peripheral blood. Receptor source: a human donor in a cohort sampled during active COVID-19. The CDR3 runs from the conserved cysteine through the conserved F or W. D genes are given only for firm matches.

J | V | D | CDR3
TRBJ2-1 | TRBV4-1 | TRBD2 | CASSPQGTSGTNEQFF
TRBJ1-4 | TRBV2 | TRBD1 | CASSEGTGLEIVFF
TRBJ2-7 | TRBV10-3 | TRBD1 | CAIRLGQGAYEQYF
TRBJ1-5 | TRBV24-1 | TRBD1 | CATSDPTYRGSNQPQHF
TRBJ2-1 | TRBV7-9 | . | CASSRTGGRNEQFF
TRBJ1-1 | TRBV10-3 | TRBD1 | CAISESTGAAFF
TRBJ1-4 | TRBV19 | . | CASSIVTATNEKLFF
TRBJ2-7 | TRBV24-1 | . | CATSDFGQNEQYF
TRBJ2-1 | TRBV5-6 | . | CASSLGSVYNEQFF
TRBJ2-3 | TRBV18 | TRBD2 | CASSPGTSGGPHRRDTQYF
TRBJ1-5 | TRBV9 | TRBD1 | CASSVGDRDRPQHF
TRBJ2-7 | TRBV5-6 | . | CAGPVGEDSYEQYF
TRBJ2-3 | TRBV4-1 | TRBD2 | CASSQDYPTSGRTDTQYF
TRBJ1-6 | TRBV5-1 | TRBD1 | CASSSTGTYSPLHF
TRBJ1-1 | TRBV24-1 | . | CATSDFLGTEAFF
TRBJ2-3 | TRBV24-1 | TRBD2 | CATSDSRLAGTDTQYF
TRBJ2-3 | TRBV19 | TRBD2 | CASSSVRGSTDTQYF
TRBJ2-7 | TRBV9 | TRBD1 | CASSVGDRGTGQYF
TRBJ2-7 | TRBV9 | TRBD2 | CASAAGEAYEQYF
TRBJ1-4 | TRBV9 | TRBD1 | CASSVGGRGQEKLFF
TRBJ1-5 | TRBV2 | . | CASSLAANNQPQHF
TRBJ2-7 | TRBV4-2 | TRBD1 | CASKISGQVAYEQYF
TRBJ1-2 | TRBV7-9 | TRBD1 | CASSFITGEVIYGYTF
TRBJ2-4 | TRBV12-1 | . | CASSLGLAGGKNIQYF
TRBJ2-3 | TRBV5-1 | TRBD2 | CASSGTSGGRTDTQYF
TRBJ1-6 | TRBV5-1 | . | CASSPQGLGSPLHF
TRBJ2-2 | TRBV7-9 | TRBD1 | CASSLGQGGTGELFF
TRBJ2-7 | TRBV20-1 | . | CSARHSYEQYF
TRBJ2-3 | TRBV24-1 | . | CATSDGGRDTQYF
TRBJ1-4 | TRBV28 | TRBD1 | CASRADRVANEKLFF
TRBJ1-5 | TRBV2 | . | CASSYGGHLNQPQHF
TRBJ2-7 | TRBV3-1/TRBV3-2 | TRBD1 | CASRGTGDEQYF
TRBJ2-3 | TRBV2 | TRBD2 | CASRAPLAGGHADTQYF
TRBJ2-3 | TRBV4-2 | . | CASLPGGAGTDTQYF
TRBJ2-5 | TRBV9 | . | CASSVEYTQETQYF
TRBJ2-4 | TRBV5-4 | TRBD2 | CASRPGPGGPGKNIQYF
TRBJ1-2 | TRBV7-8 | . | CASSKTGTLTNYGYTF
TRBJ2-7 | TRBV11-2 | TRBD2 | CASSSPGGVEQYF
TRBJ2-7 | TRBV20-1 | . | CSARDSYEQYF
TRBJ2-7 | TRBV2 | TRBD1 | CASLPTGKAYEQYF
TRBJ2-5 | TRBV9 | . | CASSKQDEETQYF
TRBJ1-1 | TRBV24-1 | . | CATRGGNTEAFF
TRBJ2-1 | TRBV12-3/TRBV12-4 | . | CASSLALHNEQFF
TRBJ2-7 | TRBV12-5 | . | CATSHSGELSEQYF
TRBJ2-3 | TRBV4-2 | TRBD1 | CASSQDPQGADTQYF